This T cell receptor beta chain appears in the sequencing data of a study of PD-L1 blockade in urothelial cancer. About the research overall: Counts from blood samples showed a median of roughly 140,000 T cells.

The time point denotes: pretreatment peripheral blood. Synthetic spike-ins, TCR analog templates, were added into each PCR. Only in-frame clones appear in the TCRdb table, and some are missing; sequencing was by immunoSEQ multiplex PCR. This sample has 60,000 to 70,000 clones; 80% to 85% occur once, and the top ten carry 3.2%. The clonotype originates from a man aged 65 to 85 with urothelial cancer. The sequencing used PBMCs, collected around atezolizumab (anti-PD-L1) treatment.

The DNA of the CDR3 is TGTGCCAGCAGTCCCAGTGGAGGACAGGGGAAAGCTTTCTTT. Protein product: CASSPSGGQGKAFF. The chain employs TRBV25-1 and TRBJ1-1; 9 positions agree with TRBD1. CDR3 length: 14 amino acids. The V gene's germline CDR1 is MGHDK and CDR2 SYGVNS. With 5 bases clipped from V and 9 bases from J, the junction kept 10 bases outside the gene matches.